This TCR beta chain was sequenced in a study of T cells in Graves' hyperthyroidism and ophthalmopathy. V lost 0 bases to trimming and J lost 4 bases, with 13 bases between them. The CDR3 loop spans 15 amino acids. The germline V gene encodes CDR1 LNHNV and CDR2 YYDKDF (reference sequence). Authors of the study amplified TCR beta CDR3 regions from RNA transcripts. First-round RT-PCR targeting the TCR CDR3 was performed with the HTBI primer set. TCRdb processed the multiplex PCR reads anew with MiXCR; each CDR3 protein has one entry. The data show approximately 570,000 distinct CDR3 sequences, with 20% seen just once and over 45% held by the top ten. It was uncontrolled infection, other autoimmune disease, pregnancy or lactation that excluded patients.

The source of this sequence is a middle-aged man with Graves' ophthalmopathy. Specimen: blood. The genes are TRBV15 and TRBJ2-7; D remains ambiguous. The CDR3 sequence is CATSREVREAYEQYF. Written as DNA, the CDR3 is TGTGCCACCAGCAGAGAAGTTAGAGAAGCTTACGAGCAGTACTTC. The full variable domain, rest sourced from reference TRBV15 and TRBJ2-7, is DAMVIQNPRYQVTQFGKPVTLSCSQTLNHNVMYWYQQKSSQAPKLLFHYYDKDFNNEADTPDNFQSRRPNTSFCFLDIRSPGLGDTAMYLCATSREVREAYEQYFGPGTRLTVT.